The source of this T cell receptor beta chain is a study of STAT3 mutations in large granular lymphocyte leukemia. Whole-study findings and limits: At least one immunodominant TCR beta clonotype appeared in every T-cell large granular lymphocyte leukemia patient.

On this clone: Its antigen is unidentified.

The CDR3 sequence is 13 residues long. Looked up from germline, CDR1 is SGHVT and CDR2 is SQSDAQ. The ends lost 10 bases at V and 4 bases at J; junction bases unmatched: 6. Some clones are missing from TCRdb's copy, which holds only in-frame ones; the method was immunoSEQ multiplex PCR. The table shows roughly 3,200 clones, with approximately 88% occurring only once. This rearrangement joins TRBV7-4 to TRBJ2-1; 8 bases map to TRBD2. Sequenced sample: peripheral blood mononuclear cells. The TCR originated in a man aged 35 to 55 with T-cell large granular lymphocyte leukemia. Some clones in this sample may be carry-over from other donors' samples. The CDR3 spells CAKTSGIYNEQFF. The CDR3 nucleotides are TGTGCCAAAACTAGCGGAATATACAATGAGCAGTTCTTC.